This T cell receptor beta chain was found in a study of cytomegalovirus exposure and HLA in healthy donors. Study details: Early released data comprised about 84 million unique TCRs from HLA-typed donors.

The PCR used 60 Vbeta and 13 Jbeta primers. Sequencing used immunoSEQ multiplex PCR; TCRdb keeps in-frame clones, though not all of them. The sample lists around 180,000 clones; approximately 81% were seen once. Concerning this clone: Antigen: not known.

CDR1 is MNHEY, CDR2 SVGAGI, per germline. With 7 bases removed from V and 2 bases from J, the gap between germline ends came to 12 bases. The CDR3 loop spans 14 amino acids. Study-wide results and caveats: Generally TCR sequences proved uncommon, though certain public TCRs appeared in numerous donors. In a later analysis, TCR association rates varied by HLA locus: DRB1 most, HLA-C fewest. According to an earlier analysis, most TCR beta V segments yielded productive rearrangements about 87% or about 30% of the time.

The chain has TRBV6-5 and TRBJ2-1; D is perhaps TRBD1 (6 bases). Sequenced material: PBMCs. The receptor comes from a woman under 30 in good health and CMV-seropositive. In DNA, the CDR3 is TGTGCCAGCAAACAGGGACGGACCTACAATGAGCAGTTCTTC. This gives the protein CASKQGRTYNEQFF.